One sample yielded the 24 T cell receptor beta chains listed below, sequenced in a study of T-cell memory formation after mild COVID-19 (dated by TCRdb to the early 2020s). Libraries were made using 5' RACE. Sequenced on an Illumina NovaSeq 6000. The public sequencing data were trimmed at Q25 with fastp and processed into clonotypes with MiXCR by TCRdb, which kept only in-frame beta chains. Every CDR3 protein is listed once, alongside the most common genes and DNA of its rows. This sample lists about 430,000 distinct CDR3 sequences; about a sixth were detected once. Around a fifth of the sample goes to the ten largest clones. What was sequenced was PBMCs or a T cell subset sorted from them (not recorded which). These receptors all stem from a man younger than 35 who had mild COVID-19 (a few samples of this study predate the infection). The sample titles of this study are shuffled in the database, so cell type and time point are left out; the donor was told from shared clones.

The chain joins TRBV12-3 or TRBV12-4 to TRBJ1-1; D not certain. CDR3 size: 14 residues. Trimming pared 2 bases from V and 3 bases from J, leaving 10 bases between. Here the CDR3 reads CASSLTVAYTEAFF. CDR3 nucleotides: TGTGCCAGCAGTTTAACGGTAGCTTACACTGAAGCTTTCTTT.

The chain recombines TRBV5-1 with TRBJ2-7; tentatively, D is TRBD2 (6 bases). The ends were cut back, 4 bases at V and 4 bases at J, with 18 bases in the middle. The CDR3 is 15 amino acids. Germline CDR1 reads SGHRS; CDR2 reads YFSETQ. The CDR3 DNA is TGCGCCAGCAGCCAAGGGACTGGCCTTCCATACGAGCAGTACTTC. Its translation is CASSQGTGLPYEQYF.

The rearrangement uses TRBV6-5 and TRBJ1-5, with 9 bases identical to TRBD1. The V segment lost 6 bases and the J segment 6 bases; nucleotides outside the gene matches: 9. Germline CDR1 MNHEY, CDR2 SVGAGI. This CDR3 is built from 15 residues. The CDR3 reads CASRPTGGYSQPQHF. CDR3 in DNA: TGTGCCAGCAGACCGACAGGGGGGTATAGTCAGCCCCAGCATTTT.

The rearrangement uses TRBV6-5 and TRBJ2-5, with 12 bases aligning to TRBD1. J gave up 4 bases and V 8 bases, and 5 bases lay outside the gene matches. CDR1 is MNHEY and CDR2 is SVGAGI in the germline V gene. The CDR3 totals 14 residues. CDR3 DNA: TGTGCCAGCGGGGGACAGGGGGCGCCAGAGACCCAGTACTTC. Translation gives CASGGQGAPETQYF.

The sample holds a few counts of this clonotype. The chain joins TRBV5-1 to TRBJ2-3, with D possibly being TRBD2 (6 bases). The germline gives CDR1 SGHRS, CDR2 YFSETQ. The V end was cut by 2 bases, the J end by 5 bases, with 12 bases between. The CDR3 extends over 14 amino acids. CDR3 bases: TGCGCCAGCAGCTTCGGGGGTAGTAGAGATACGCAGTATTTT. This translates into CASSFGGSRDTQYF. The full variable domain, completed using reference TRBV5-1 and TRBJ2-3, is KAGVTQTPRYLIKTRGQQVTLSCSPISGHRSVSWYQQTPGQGLQFLFEYFSETQRNKGNFPGRFSGRQFSNSRSEMNVSTLELGDSALYLCASSFGGSRDTQYFGPGTRLTVL.

This clonotype appeared once. The V gene is TRBV2, the J gene TRBJ2-1, with D possibly matching TRBD2 (6 bases). V shed 5 bases and J shed 10 bases, with 21 bases lying between them. The germline V gene encodes CDR1 SNHLY and CDR2 FYNNEI. The CDR3 is 15 residues long. The CDR3 DNA sequence: TGTGCCAGCAGTTTCACTAGCTCCTGGGACGCCGAGCAGTTCTTC. Amino acid sequence: CASSFTSSWDAEQFF.

V usage is TRBV6-5 and J usage is TRBJ1-3; D call uncertain. This CDR3 comprises 11 residues. The V gene's germline CDR1 is MNHEY and CDR2 SVGAGI. The ends were cut back, 1 base at V and 10 bases at J, with 5 bases in the middle. The CDR3 sequence is CASSYYGTIYF. Here the CDR3 DNA reads TGTGCCAGCAGTTACTATGGGACCATATATTTT.

This clonotype was counted only a few times. V is TRBV20-1 and J is TRBJ2-7; 9 bases fit TRBD1. With 0 bases clipped from V and 5 bases from J, the junction kept 5 bases outside the gene matches. The CDR3 contains 14 residues. Germline values: CDR1 DFQATT, CDR2 SNEGSKA (reference sequence). The CDR3 loop reads CSARDPTGGDEQYV. The CDR3 DNA reads as TGCAGTGCTAGAGACCCGACAGGGGGGGACGAGCAGTACGTC.

There are many counts of this clonotype. The rearrangement links TRBV12-3 or TRBV12-4 to TRBJ1-1, with a weak D call TRBD1 (6 bases). The CDR3 totals 13 residues. V was trimmed by 4 bases and J by 4 bases, leaving 10 bases between them. The CDR3 spells CASSYAGATEAFF. The CDR3 region has the DNA TGTGCCAGCAGTTACGCAGGGGCCACTGAAGCTTTCTTT.

This clonotype has only a few counts. The rearrangement uses TRBV6-5 and TRBJ1-2, with D possibly being TRBD1 (6 bases). There are 16 residues in the CDR3. V dropped 2 bases and J dropped 6 bases, with 19 bases sitting between them. Germline V gives CDR1 MNHEY, CDR2 SVGAGI. Written as DNA, the CDR3 is TGTGCCAGCAGTTACAGCTCCCGGGGGCGCGCCAATGGCTACACCTTC. It encodes CASSYSSRGRANGYTF.

This clonotype was detected only a few times. The chain combines TRBV19 with TRBJ1-1; D gene ambiguous. Germline CDR1 LNHDA, CDR2 SQIVND (reference sequence). The germline V and J ends were trimmed by 4 bases and 4 bases, with 10 bases remaining between them. The CDR3 contains 13 residues. The CDR3 DNA reads TGTGCCAGTAGTAACGAACCCAGCACTGAAGCTTTCTTT. Encoded protein: CASSNEPSTEAFF.

The chain is built from TRBV6-5 and TRBJ1-5; D is uncertain. The CDR3 loop spans 12 amino acids. Germline V lookup: CDR1 MNHEY, CDR2 SVGAGI. Trimming cost V 6 bases and J 9 bases, with 12 bases left between them. The CDR3 protein is CASRPSGGPQHF. Here the CDR3 DNA reads TGTGCCAGCAGACCGTCGGGAGGGCCCCAGCATTTT.

The J gene is TRBJ2-1, the V gene TRBV12-3 or TRBV12-4; D gene unclear. Trimming cost V 6 bases and J 2 bases, with 17 bases left between them. The CDR3 contains 16 residues. In DNA form, the CDR3 reads TGTGCCAGCAGCCCCCTAATCTCCCTCCCCTACAATGAGCAGTTCTTC. It yields the protein CASSPLISLPYNEQFF.

The rearrangement links TRBV29-1 to TRBJ2-5; D possibly matches TRBD1 or TRBD2 (5 bases each). In germline, CDR1 is SQVTM, CDR2 ANQGSEA. The CDR3 sequence is 13 residues long. The V gene lost 8 bases and the J gene lost 7 bases, with 20 bases spanning the gap. Here the CDR3 reads CSPGGGARGTQYF. For the CDR3, the DNA is TGCAGCCCGGGTGGGGGAGCTAGGGGGACCCAGTACTTC.

This clonotype was counted only a few times. This chain joins TRBV5-1 and TRBJ1-2; possibly TRBD1 for D (5 bases). CDR3 length: 13 amino acids. Looked up from germline, CDR1 is SGHRS and CDR2 is YFSETQ. V shed 1 base and J shed 9 bases, with 13 bases lying between them. DNA for the CDR3: TGCGCCAGCAGCTTGTTCTGGGGGTCCCGCTACACCTTC. Its protein product is CASSLFWGSRYTF.

The genes are TRBV7-9 and TRBJ1-2, with 7 bases identical to TRBD1. This CDR3 contains 12 residues. The ends lost 4 bases at V and 8 bases at J; junction bases unmatched: 4. Looked up from germline, CDR1 is SEHNR and CDR2 is FQNEAQ (reference sequence). The CDR3 loop is CASSWTGQGYTF. The CDR3 coding sequence is TGTGCCAGCAGCTGGACAGGTCAGGGCTACACCTTC.

This clonotype has just a few counts. The chain couples TRBV4-3 to TRBJ2-2, with 9 bases identical to TRBD1. The CDR3 length is 15 residues. The junction had 7 bases not matched to a gene; V was cut back by 4 bases and J by 7 bases. CDR1 and CDR2 (germline): LGHNA, YSLEER. The CDR3 here is CASSPTGGSIGELFF. For the CDR3, the DNA is TGCGCCAGCAGCCCGACAGGGGGAAGTATCGGGGAGCTGTTTTTT.

This clonotype appeared a few times. The J gene is TRBJ1-1, the V gene TRBV4-3; D uncertain. CDR3 size: 12 residues. The germline V gene has CDR1 LGHNA and CDR2 YSLEER. V was cut by 8 bases and J by 1 base, with 8 bases left in between. The CDR3 DNA follows: TGCGCCAGCCGACGGGAGAACACTGAAGCTTTCTTT. This gives the protein CASRRENTEAFF.

The table lists this clonotype with a few counts. This chain joins TRBV6-2 or TRBV6-3 and TRBJ1-2, with D hard to call. CDR3 size: 14 residues. V was clipped by 2 bases and J by 4 bases, with 11 bases between them. The germline V gene has CDR1 MNHEY and CDR2 SVGEGT. CDR3: CASSYVGQTYGYTF. The CDR3 coding sequence is TGTGCCAGCAGTTACGTCGGGCAGACCTATGGCTACACCTTC.

This rearrangement joins TRBV11-3 to TRBJ2-2, with TRBD2 matching 7 bases. Germline V gene sequence: CDR1 SGHNT, CDR2 YENEEA. V was pared by 3 bases and J by 7 bases, with 5 bases of the junction left unmatched. CDR3 length: 14 residues. Here the CDR3 DNA reads TGTGCCAGCAGCTTTACTAGCGCGGGCGGGGAGCTGTTTTTT. Translating it yields CASSFTSAGGELFF.

The chain combines TRBV6-5 with TRBJ2-1; D may be TRBD1 (5 bases). The CDR3 runs to 13 residues. V shed 5 bases and J shed 7 bases, with 12 bases lying between them. Germline values: CDR1 MNHEY, CDR2 SVGAGI. CDR3 loop: CASSTGHGNEQFF. The DNA of the CDR3 is TGTGCCAGCAGTACAGGACATGGTAATGAGCAGTTCTTC.

This clonotype appeared a few times. The chain links TRBV5-1 to TRBJ1-4; TRBD1 matches 10 bases. The V segment lost 3 bases and the J segment 7 bases; nucleotides outside the gene matches: 3. The V gene's germline CDR1 is SGHRS and CDR2 YFSETQ. The CDR3 has 14 residues. The CDR3 protein is CASSYGTGVEKLFF. The CDR3 region has the DNA TGCGCCAGCAGCTATGGGACAGGGGTTGAAAAACTGTTTTTT.

The chain links TRBV20-1 to TRBJ2-7; 11 bases align to TRBD2. The CDR3 is 16 amino acids. Germline CDR1 and CDR2: DFQATT and SNEGSKA (reference sequence). The V and J ends lost 0 bases and 6 bases, in that order; junction bases with no gene match: 10. The CDR3 sequence: CSARDATSGGFSEQYV. In nucleotides, the CDR3 is TGCAGTGCTAGAGATGCCACTAGCGGGGGATTCTCCGAGCAGTACGTC.

The CDR3 protein is CASRTGTSGNTIYF. DNA for the CDR3: TGCGCCAGCAGAACAGGCACCTCTGGAAACACCATATATTTT. The gene calls are TRBV5-1 and TRBJ1-3; tentatively, D is TRBD1 (5 bases). Trimming removed 5 bases from V and 0 bases from J, with 9 bases in between. The germline CDR1 and CDR2 sequences are SGHRS and YFSETQ. The CDR3 has 14 amino acids.